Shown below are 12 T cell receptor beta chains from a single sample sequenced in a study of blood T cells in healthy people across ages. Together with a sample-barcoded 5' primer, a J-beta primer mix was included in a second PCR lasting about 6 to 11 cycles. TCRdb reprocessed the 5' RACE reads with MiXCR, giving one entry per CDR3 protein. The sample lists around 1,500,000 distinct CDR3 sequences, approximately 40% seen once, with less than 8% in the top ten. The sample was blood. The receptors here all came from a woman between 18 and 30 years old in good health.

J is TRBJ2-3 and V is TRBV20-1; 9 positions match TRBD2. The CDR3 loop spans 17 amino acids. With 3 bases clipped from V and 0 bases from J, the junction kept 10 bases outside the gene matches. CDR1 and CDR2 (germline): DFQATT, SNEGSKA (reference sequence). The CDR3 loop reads CSARYSGGRLSTDTQYF. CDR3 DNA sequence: TGCAGTGCTAGGTACAGCGGGGGGAGACTTAGCACAGATACGCAGTATTTT.

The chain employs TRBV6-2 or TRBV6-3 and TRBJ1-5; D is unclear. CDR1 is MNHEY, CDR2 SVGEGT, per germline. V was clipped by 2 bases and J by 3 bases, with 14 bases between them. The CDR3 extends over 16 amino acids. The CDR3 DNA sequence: TGTGCCAGCAGTTACGGTGGACCTTGGGACAATCAGCCCCAGCATTTT. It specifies CASSYGGPWDNQPQHF.

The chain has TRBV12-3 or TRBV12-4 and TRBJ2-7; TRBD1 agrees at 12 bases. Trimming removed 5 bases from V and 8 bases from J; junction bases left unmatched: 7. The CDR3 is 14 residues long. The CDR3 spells CASSPRDRGRKQYF. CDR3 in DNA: TGTGCCAGCAGTCCGCGGGACAGGGGGCGAAAGCAGTACTTC.

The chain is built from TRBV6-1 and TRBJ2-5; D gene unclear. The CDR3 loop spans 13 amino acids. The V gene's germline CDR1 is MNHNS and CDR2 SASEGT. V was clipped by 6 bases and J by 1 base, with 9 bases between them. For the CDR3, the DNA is TGTGCCAGCAGCAAAGCCGGCCAAGAGACCCAGTACTTC. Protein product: CASSKAGQETQYF.

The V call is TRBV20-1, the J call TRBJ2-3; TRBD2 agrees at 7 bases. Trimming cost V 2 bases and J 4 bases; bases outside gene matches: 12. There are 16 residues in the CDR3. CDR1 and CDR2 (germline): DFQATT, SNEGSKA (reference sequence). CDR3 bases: TGCAGTGCTAGACCACCACTAGCGAAACGGTCAGATACGCAGTATTTT. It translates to CSARPPLAKRSDTQYF.

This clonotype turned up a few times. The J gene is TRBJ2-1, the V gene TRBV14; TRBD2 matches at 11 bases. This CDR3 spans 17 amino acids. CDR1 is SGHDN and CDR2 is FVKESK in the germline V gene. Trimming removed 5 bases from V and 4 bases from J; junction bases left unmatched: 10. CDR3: CASSLPGLAAGYNEQFF. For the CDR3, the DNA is TGTGCCAGCAGCTTACCGGGACTAGCGGCCGGATACAATGAGCAGTTCTTC.

The CDR3 DNA reads TGTGCCAGCAGTTTACGAATAGGACCCACTGAAGCTTTCTTT. It encodes CASSLRIGPTEAFF. This sequence joins TRBV6-5 and TRBJ1-1; D is unclear. Germline CDR1 and CDR2: MNHEY and SVGAGI. V dropped 4 bases and J dropped 4 bases, with 13 bases sitting between them. This CDR3 has 14 residues.

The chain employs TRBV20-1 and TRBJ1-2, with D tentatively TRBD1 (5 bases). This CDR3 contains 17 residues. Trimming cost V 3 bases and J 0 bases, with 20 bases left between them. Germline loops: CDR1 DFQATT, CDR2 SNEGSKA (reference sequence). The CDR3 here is CSARVEFLARANYGYTF. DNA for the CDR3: TGCAGTGCTAGGGTCGAGTTCCTGGCCAGGGCTAACTATGGCTACACCTTC.

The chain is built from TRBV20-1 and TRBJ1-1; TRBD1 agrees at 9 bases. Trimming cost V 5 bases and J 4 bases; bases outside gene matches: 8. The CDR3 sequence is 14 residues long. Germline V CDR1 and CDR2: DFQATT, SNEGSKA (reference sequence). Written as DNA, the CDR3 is TGCAGTGCTGCCGGGACAGGGTTGAGCACTGAAGCTTTCTTT. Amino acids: CSAAGTGLSTEAFF.

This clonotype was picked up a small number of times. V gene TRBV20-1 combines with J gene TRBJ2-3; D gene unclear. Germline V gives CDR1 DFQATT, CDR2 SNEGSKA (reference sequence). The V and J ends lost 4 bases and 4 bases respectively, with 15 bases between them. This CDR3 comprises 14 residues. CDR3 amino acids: CSANRAFGADTQYF. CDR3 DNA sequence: TGCAGTGCTAATCGGGCTTTTGGAGCAGATACGCAGTATTTT.

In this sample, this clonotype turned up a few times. CDR3 DNA sequence: TGTGCCAGCAGCAAAGGGGACTCCCCATCCGAGCAGTTCTTC. Residues: CASSKGDSPSEQFF. The chain has TRBV7-9 and TRBJ2-1; a weak D match, TRBD2 (6 bases). Trimming took off 5 bases at V and 10 bases at J, with 18 bases between the two ends. This CDR3 region has 14 residues. The V gene's germline CDR1 is SEHNR and CDR2 FQNEAQ (reference sequence).

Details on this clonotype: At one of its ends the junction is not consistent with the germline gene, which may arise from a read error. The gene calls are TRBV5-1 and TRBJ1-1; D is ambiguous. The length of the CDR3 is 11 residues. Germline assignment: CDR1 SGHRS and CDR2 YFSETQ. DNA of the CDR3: TGCGTCAGCAGCTTTCACACTGAAGCTTTCTTT. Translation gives CVSSFHTEAFF.